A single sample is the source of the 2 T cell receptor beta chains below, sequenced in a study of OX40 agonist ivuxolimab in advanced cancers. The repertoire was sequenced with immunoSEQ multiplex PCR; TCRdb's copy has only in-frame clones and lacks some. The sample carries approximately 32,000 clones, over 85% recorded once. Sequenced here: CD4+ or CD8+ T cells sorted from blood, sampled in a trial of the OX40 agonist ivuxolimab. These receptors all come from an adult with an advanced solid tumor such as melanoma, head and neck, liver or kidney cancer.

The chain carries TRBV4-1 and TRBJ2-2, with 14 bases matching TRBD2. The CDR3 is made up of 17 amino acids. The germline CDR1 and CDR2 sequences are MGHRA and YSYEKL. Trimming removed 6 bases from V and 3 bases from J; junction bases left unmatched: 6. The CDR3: CASRGLAGAGDTGELFF. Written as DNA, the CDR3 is TGCGCCAGCAGGGGACTAGCGGGAGCTGGAGACACCGGGGAGCTGTTTTTT.

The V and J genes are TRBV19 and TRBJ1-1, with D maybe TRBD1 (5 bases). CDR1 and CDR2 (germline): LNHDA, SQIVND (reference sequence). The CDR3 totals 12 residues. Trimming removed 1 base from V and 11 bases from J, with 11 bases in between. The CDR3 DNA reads TGTGCCAGTAGTATAGGGGTCAGGGAGGCTTTCTTT. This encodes CASSIGVREAFF.